This entry lists 22 T cell receptor beta chains sequenced from one sample in a study of T cell repertoires in cytomegalovirus infection. One entry per CDR3 protein results from TCRdb running MiXCR on the reads. The sample has 200,000 or so distinct CDR3 sequences, 35% to 40% seen once; the top ten hold 55% to 60%. Their recognized antigens are unknown. Sequencing was performed on CD8+ T cells from cultured PBMCs, taken from culture after CMV antigen stimulation. The receptor set was obtained from a human donor in good health (CMV status not recorded). Some clones in this sample may be carry-over from other donors' samples.

This clonotype was recorded at least ten times. V usage is TRBV7-8 and J usage is TRBJ2-5; D perhaps matches TRBD2 (5 bases). The germline V gene has CDR1 SGHVS and CDR2 FQNEAQ. CDR3 length: 15 amino acids. V was cut by 3 bases and J by 5 bases, with 16 bases left in between. The DNA for the CDR3 is TGTGCCAGCAGCTTCTCCCCGGGAAAGGTGGAGACCCAGTACTTC. Translating gives CASSFSPGKVETQYF.

In its sample, this clonotype was seen a few times. J is TRBJ1-1 and V is TRBV7-3; D is unresolved. The CDR3 sequence is 13 residues long. The V end lost 1 base, the J end lost 5 bases, and 8 bases lay between the germline ends. Per germline, CDR1 SGHTA and CDR2 FQGTGA. CDR3 coding DNA: TGTGCCAGCAGCTTAAGGATAGGGACTGAAGCTTTCTTT. Translation gives CASSLRIGTEAFF. Variable domain in full (rest from reference TRBV7-3 and TRBJ1-1): GAGVSQTPSNKVTEKGKYVELRCDPISGHTALYWYRQSLGQGPEFLIYFQGTGAADDSGLPNDRFFAVRPEGSVSTLKIQRTERGDSAVYLCASSLRIGTEAFFGQGTRLTVV.

V usage is TRBV28 and J usage is TRBJ1-5; D gene uncertain. Germline values: CDR1 MDHEN, CDR2 SYDVKM. The ends were cut back, 3 bases at V and 7 bases at J, with 13 bases in the middle. The CDR3 consists of 14 residues. The CDR3 DNA follows: TGTGCCAGCAGTTTCCGAAGGCAGATACAGCCCCAGCATTTT. It codes for CASSFRRQIQPQHF.

This clonotype was counted a few times. This rearrangement joins TRBV7-2 to TRBJ2-7, with 11 bases identical to TRBD2. Losses at the gene ends were 5 bases for V and 2 bases for J; bases not matched to a gene: 5. CDR1 SGHTA and CDR2 FQGNSA come from the germline V gene. The CDR3 runs 15 residues. The CDR3, as DNA: TGTGCCAGCAGCGAGCAACTAGCGGGAGCCTACGAGCAGTACTTC. Protein product: CASSEQLAGAYEQYF.

J is TRBJ2-7 and V is TRBV10-3, with D possibly TRBD2 on 7 matching bases. The CDR3 is made up of 14 amino acids. Trimming shortened V by 10 bases and J by 0 bases, and 16 bases separated the two germline ends. Germline-derived CDR1 and CDR2 are ENHRY and SYGVKD. The CDR3 DNA follows: TGTGCCACCTACCGGGGGGCCGGCTCCTACGAGCAGTACTTC. Translated, it gives CATYRGAGSYEQYF.

This clonotype was detected only a few times. The V and J genes are TRBV12-3 or TRBV12-4 and TRBJ2-1; 7 nucleotides match TRBD1. Germline trimming cut 5 bases from V and 0 bases from J; bases unmatched to any gene: 7. The CDR3 contains 16 residues. DNA of the CDR3: TGTGCCAGCAGTAAGACAGGGCCAAGCTCCTACAATGAGCAGTTCTTC. This gives the protein CASSKTGPSSYNEQFF.

This chain uses TRBV27 with TRBJ1-5, with D perhaps TRBD1 (5 bases). The germline V gene has CDR1 MNHEY and CDR2 SMNVEV (reference sequence). V was trimmed by 1 base and J by 3 bases, leaving 7 bases between them. CDR3 size: 14 residues. The CDR3 DNA reads TGTGCCAGCAGTTTATGGGGACCCAATCAGCCCCAGCATTTT. Translated: CASSLWGPNQPQHF.

The chain uses TRBV13 and TRBJ2-2; D is possibly TRBD2 (5 bases). Germline loops: CDR1 PRHDT, CDR2 FYEKMQ (reference sequence). Trimming cost V 2 bases and J 5 bases, with 12 bases left between them. This CDR3 contains 15 residues. CDR3 sequence (DNA): TGTGCCAGCAGCTTAAGGGAGCCAGCTACCGGGGAGCTGTTTTTT. It specifies CASSLREPATGELFF.

The chain links TRBV7-6 to TRBJ2-3, with D unclear. The CDR3 extends over 15 amino acids. Trimming cost V 8 bases and J 2 bases, with 17 bases left between them. Germline assignment: CDR1 SGHVS and CDR2 FNYEAQ. This CDR3 is CASLPSTVDTDTQYF. The CDR3 nucleotides are TGTGCCAGCCTTCCGAGTACAGTAGACACAGATACGCAGTATTTT.

This chain connects TRBV27 to TRBJ1-4; no reliable D call. The germline V gene has CDR1 MNHEY and CDR2 SMNVEV (reference sequence). V gave up 0 bases and J gave up 4 bases, with 6 bases separating them. This CDR3 spans 14 amino acids. The CDR3 sequence: CASSLSGRNEKLFF. Written as DNA, the CDR3 is TGTGCCAGCAGTTTATCAGGCCGTAATGAAAAACTGTTTTTT.

The chain carries TRBV27 and TRBJ2-2; no clear D. The CDR3 runs to 13 residues. The V gene lost 3 bases and the J gene lost 7 bases, with 9 bases spanning the gap. Germline V gene sequence: CDR1 MNHEY, CDR2 SMNVEV (reference sequence). The CDR3 loop is CASSFRTNGELFF. DNA of the CDR3: TGTGCCAGCAGTTTCCGGACGAACGGGGAGCTGTTTTTT.

The chain employs TRBV7-3 and TRBJ2-2, with D possibly matching TRBD2 (6 bases). Trimming took off 4 bases at V and 8 bases at J, with 20 bases between the two ends. Germline assignment: CDR1 SGHTA and CDR2 FQGTGA. This CDR3 region has 16 residues. In nucleotides, the CDR3 is TGTGCCAGCAGCTCTTCTAGCAGGAGGGCTCGAGGGGAGCTGTTTTTT. Translated, it gives CASSSSSRRARGELFF.

The chain joins TRBV28 to TRBJ1-4; maybe TRBD1 (5 bases). With 7 bases removed from V and 4 bases from J, the gap between germline ends came to 13 bases. This CDR3 spans 14 amino acids. The germline V gene has CDR1 MDHEN and CDR2 SYDVKM. The CDR3 protein is CASTPGGDNEKLFF. The CDR3 coding sequence is TGTGCCAGCACCCCGGGGGGGGATAATGAAAAACTGTTTTTT.

The sample holds a few counts of this clonotype. The J gene is TRBJ2-2, the V gene TRBV29-1; 7 bases are a match to TRBD1. The trim removed 3 bases at V and 6 bases at J, leaving 10 bases unmatched. The CDR3 length is 15 residues. Per the germline V gene, CDR1 is SQVTM and CDR2 is ANQGSEA. DNA for the CDR3: TGCAGCGTTGATAGACAGGGTGGGGGTGCCGGGGAGCTGTTTTTT. Translating gives CSVDRQGGGAGELFF.

V usage is TRBV7-6 and J usage is TRBJ2-7; D gene unclear. There are 15 residues in the CDR3. Per germline, CDR1 SGHVS and CDR2 FNYEAQ. The germline V and J ends were trimmed by 1 base and 5 bases, with 15 bases remaining between them. Here the CDR3 DNA reads TGTGCCAGCAGCTTAGAGGGCAAGGCGAGGAACGAGCAGTACTTC. Protein product: CASSLEGKARNEQYF.

CDR3: CASSDYRTADYNSPLHF. For the CDR3, the DNA is TGTGCCAGCAGCGATTATAGGACAGCTGACTATAATTCACCCCTCCACTTT. The V and J genes are TRBV7-6 and TRBJ1-6; maybe TRBD1 (6 bases). V was clipped by 5 bases and J by 3 bases, with 17 bases between them. Germline lookup yields CDR1 SGHVS and CDR2 FNYEAQ. The CDR3 contains 17 residues.

This clonotype was detected a few times. The rearrangement uses TRBV11-2 and TRBJ2-3, with 10 bases that match TRBD2. Germline-derived CDR1 and CDR2 are SGHAT and FQNNGV. The CDR3 consists of 17 residues. V dropped 1 base and J dropped 3; count of bases not matched to a gene: 7. The CDR3 here is CASSLVFSGGATDTQYF. The CDR3, as DNA: TGTGCCAGCAGCTTAGTTTTCAGCGGGGGGGCTACAGATACGCAGTATTTT. The whole variable domain, filled in from reference TRBV11-2 and TRBJ2-3, reads EAGVAQSPRYKIIEKRQSVAFWCNPISGHATLYWYQQILGQGPKLLIQFQNNGVVDDSQLPKDRFSAERLKGVDSTLKIQPAKLEDSAVYLCASSLVFSGGATDTQYFGPGTRLTVL.

V is TRBV10-3 and J is TRBJ1-2; D gene unclear. The CDR3 loop spans 15 amino acids. Trimming stripped 0 bases from V and 0 bases from J, with 8 bases between. Germline V lookup: CDR1 ENHRY, CDR2 SYGVKD. The CDR3 coding sequence is TGTGCCATCAGTGAGTCGAGTAGAGCTAACTATGGCTACACCTTC. Translation gives CAISESSRANYGYTF.

This clonotype was seen a handful of times. V and J are TRBV28 and TRBJ1-1; the D gene is possibly TRBD1 (6 bases). Germline V CDR1 and CDR2: MDHEN, SYDVKM. The CDR3 sequence is 14 residues long. Deletions cut 4 bases from V and 7 bases from J, with 16 bases between. CDR3 DNA: TGTGCCAGCAGTTCCTTTCGACAGGACTATGAAGCTTTCTTT. As protein: CASSSFRQDYEAFF.

The chain is built from TRBV4-1 and TRBJ2-1, with D perhaps TRBD1 (6 bases). CDR3 length: 14 residues. Germline V gene data show CDR1 as MGHRA and CDR2 as YSYEKL. V was trimmed by 0 bases and J by 7 bases, leaving 10 bases between them. The CDR3 DNA reads TGCGCCAGCAGCCAAGATTCTACAGGGAATGAGCAGTTCTTC. It encodes CASSQDSTGNEQFF.

The rearrangement links TRBV19 to TRBJ1-4; no reliable D call. Trimming shortened V by 10 bases and J by 7 bases, and 16 bases separated the two germline ends. The germline V gene encodes CDR1 LNHDA and CDR2 SQIVND (reference sequence). The CDR3 consists of 13 residues. CDR3 nucleotide sequence: TGTGCCACCGAGTCGTATGTTGGTGAAAAACTGTTTTTT. Its protein is CATESYVGEKLFF.

This clonotype was seen only a few times. The chain couples TRBV27 to TRBJ1-1; tentative D call: TRBD1 (5 bases). The CDR3 covers 13 residues. Germline lookup yields CDR1 MNHEY and CDR2 SMNVEV (reference sequence). Trimming pared 6 bases from V and 4 bases from J, leaving 12 bases between. CDR3 coding DNA: TGTGCCAGCAGGGGCGGGACGATCACTGAAGCTTTCTTT. This gives the protein CASRGGTITEAFF.